This TCR beta chain was captured by sequencing in a study of blood T cells in healthy people across ages. A second PCR of roughly 7 to 11 cycles used a sample-barcoded 5' primer and a J-beta primer mix. Each cDNA molecule was tagged by a template-switch adaptor that had 12 random nucleotides. From the 5' RACE reads, TCRdb called clonotypes with MiXCR, one entry per CDR3 protein. The sample has 1,500,000 or so distinct CDR3 sequences, around 59% seen once; the top ten hold roughly 6.3%. Donors gave 9 to 10 milliliters of peripheral blood apiece. This clonotype showed up just a few times. This clonotype was sampled from a man aged 18 to 29 in good health. The sequenced sample was blood.

This CDR3 is CSARVITRSYNEQFF. For the CDR3, the DNA is TGCAGTGCTAGAGTTATTACCAGATCCTACAATGAGCAGTTCTTC. V is TRBV20-1 and J is TRBJ2-1; D gene uncertain. With 1 base removed from V and 1 base from J, the gap between germline ends came to 11 bases. This CDR3 has 15 amino acids. Germline V gives CDR1 DFQATT, CDR2 SNEGSKA (reference sequence).